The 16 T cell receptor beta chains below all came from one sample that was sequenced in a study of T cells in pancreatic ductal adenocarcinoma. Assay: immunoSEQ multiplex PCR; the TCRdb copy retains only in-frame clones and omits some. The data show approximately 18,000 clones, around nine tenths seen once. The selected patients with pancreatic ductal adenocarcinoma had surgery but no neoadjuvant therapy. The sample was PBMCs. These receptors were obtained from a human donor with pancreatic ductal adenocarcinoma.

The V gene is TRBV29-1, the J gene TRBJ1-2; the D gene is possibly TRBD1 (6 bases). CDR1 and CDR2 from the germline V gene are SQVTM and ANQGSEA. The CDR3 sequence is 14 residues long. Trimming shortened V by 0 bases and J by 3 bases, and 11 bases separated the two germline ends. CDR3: CSVEDPQGYYGYTF. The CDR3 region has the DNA TGCAGCGTTGAAGATCCGCAGGGGTACTATGGCTACACCTTC.

CDR3 sequence reads: CASSLQASGPYEQYF. CDR3 nucleotides: TGTGCCAGCAGCTTACAGGCTAGCGGTCCCTACGAGCAGTACTTC. The rearrangement uses TRBV7-3 and TRBJ2-7; the match to TRBD2 covers 7 bases. Germline lookup yields CDR1 SGHTA and CDR2 FQGTGA. The CDR3 spans 15 residues. Germline trimming cut 2 bases from V and 2 bases from J; bases unmatched to any gene: 6.

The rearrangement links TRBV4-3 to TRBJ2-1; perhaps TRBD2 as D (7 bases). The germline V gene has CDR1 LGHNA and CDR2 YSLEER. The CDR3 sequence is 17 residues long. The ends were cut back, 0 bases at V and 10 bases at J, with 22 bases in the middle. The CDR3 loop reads CASSQDARGGQLFEQFF. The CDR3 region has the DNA TGCGCCAGCAGCCAAGATGCGAGGGGGGGCCAACTTTTCGAGCAGTTCTTC.

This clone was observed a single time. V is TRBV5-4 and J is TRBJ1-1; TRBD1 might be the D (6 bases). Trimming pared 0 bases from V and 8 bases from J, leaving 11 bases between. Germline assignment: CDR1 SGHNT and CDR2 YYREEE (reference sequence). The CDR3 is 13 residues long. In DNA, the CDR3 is TGTGCCAGCAGCTTGGACAGGGCTTCCGAAGCTTTCTTT. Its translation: CASSLDRASEAFF. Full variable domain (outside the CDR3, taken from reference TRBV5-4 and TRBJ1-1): ETGVTQSPTHLIKTRGQQVTLRCSSQSGHNTVSWYQQALGQGPQFIFQYYREEENGRGNFPPRFSGLQFPNYSSELNVNALELDDSALYLCASSLDRASEAFFGQGTRLTVV.

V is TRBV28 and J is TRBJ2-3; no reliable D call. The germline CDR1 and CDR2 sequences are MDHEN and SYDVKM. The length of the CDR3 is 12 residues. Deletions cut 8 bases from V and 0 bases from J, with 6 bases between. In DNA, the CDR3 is TGTGCCAGCGCGGCTAGCACAGATACGCAGTATTTT. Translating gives CASAASTDTQYF.

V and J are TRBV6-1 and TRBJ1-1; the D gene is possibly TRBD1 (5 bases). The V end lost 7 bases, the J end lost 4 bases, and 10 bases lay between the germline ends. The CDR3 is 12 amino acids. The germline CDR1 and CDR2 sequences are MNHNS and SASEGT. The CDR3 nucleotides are TGTGCCAGCACCGACAGCCCCACTGAAGCTTTCTTT. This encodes CASTDSPTEAFF.

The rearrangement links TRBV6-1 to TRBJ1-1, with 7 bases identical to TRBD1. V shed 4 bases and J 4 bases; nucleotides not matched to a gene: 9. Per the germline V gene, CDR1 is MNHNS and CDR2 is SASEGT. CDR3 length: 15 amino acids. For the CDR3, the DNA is TGTGCCAGCAGTGCTCACAGGGGACAAGGCACTGAAGCTTTCTTT. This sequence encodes CASSAHRGQGTEAFF.

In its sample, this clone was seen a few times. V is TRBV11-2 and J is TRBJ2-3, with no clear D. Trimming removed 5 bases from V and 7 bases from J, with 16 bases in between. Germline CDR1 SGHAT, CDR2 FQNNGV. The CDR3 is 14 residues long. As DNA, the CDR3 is TGTGCCAGCAGCCCCAACAACCCGTCCAATACGCAGTATTTT. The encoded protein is CASSPNNPSNTQYF.

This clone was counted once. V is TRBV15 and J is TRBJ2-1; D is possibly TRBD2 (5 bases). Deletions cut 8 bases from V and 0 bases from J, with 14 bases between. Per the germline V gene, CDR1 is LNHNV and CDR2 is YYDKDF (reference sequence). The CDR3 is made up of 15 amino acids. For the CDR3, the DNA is TGTGCCACCGGAAACCGGGGTAGCTCCTACAATGAGCAGTTCTTC. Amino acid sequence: CATGNRGSSYNEQFF.

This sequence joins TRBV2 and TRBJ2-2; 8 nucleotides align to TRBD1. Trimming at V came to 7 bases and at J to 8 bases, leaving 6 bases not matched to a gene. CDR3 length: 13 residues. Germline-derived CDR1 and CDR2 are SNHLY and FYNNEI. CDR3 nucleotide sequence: TGTGCCAGCAATCCCAGGGGGCAGGGGGAGCTGTTTTTT. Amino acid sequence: CASNPRGQGELFF.

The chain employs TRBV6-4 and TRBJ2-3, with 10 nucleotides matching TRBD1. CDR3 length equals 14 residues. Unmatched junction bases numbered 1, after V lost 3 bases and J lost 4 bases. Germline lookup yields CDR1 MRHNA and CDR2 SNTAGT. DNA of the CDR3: TGTGCCAGCAGTGATGGACAGGGGGCAGATACGCAGTATTTT. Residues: CASSDGQGADTQYF.

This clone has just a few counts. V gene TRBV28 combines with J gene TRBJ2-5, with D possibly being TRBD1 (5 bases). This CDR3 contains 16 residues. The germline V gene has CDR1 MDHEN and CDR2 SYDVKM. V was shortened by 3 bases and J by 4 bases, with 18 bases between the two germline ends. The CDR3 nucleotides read TGTGCCAGCAGTTTTGGGGCCGAAAACGGGCGAGAGACCCAGTACTTC. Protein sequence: CASSFGAENGRETQYF. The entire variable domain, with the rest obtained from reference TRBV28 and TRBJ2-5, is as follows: DVKVTQSSRYLVKRTGEKVFLECVQDMDHENMFWYRQDPGLGLRLIYFSYDVKMKEKGDIPEGYSVSREKKERFSLILESASTNQTSMYLCASSFGAENGRETQYFGPGTRLLVL.

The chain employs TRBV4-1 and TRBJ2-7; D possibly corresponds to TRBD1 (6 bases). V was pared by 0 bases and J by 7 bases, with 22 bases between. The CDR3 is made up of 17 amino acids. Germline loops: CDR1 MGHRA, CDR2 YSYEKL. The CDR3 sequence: CASSQDLGTTLSGEQYF. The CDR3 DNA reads TGCGCCAGCAGCCAAGATCTCGGGACAACACTTTCGGGGGAGCAGTACTTC.

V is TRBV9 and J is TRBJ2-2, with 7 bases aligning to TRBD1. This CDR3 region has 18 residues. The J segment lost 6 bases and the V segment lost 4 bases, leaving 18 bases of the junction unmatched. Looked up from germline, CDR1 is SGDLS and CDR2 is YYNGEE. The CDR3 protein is CASSPSSLGQTLPGELFF. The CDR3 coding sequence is TGTGCCAGCAGCCCTAGCTCCTTGGGACAGACCCTACCCGGGGAGCTGTTTTTT.

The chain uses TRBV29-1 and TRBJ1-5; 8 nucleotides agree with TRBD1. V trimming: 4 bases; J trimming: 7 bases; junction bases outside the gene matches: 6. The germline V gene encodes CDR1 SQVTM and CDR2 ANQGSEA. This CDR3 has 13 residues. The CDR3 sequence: CSVAPGQEQPQHF. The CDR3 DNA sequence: TGCAGCGTTGCCCCGGGACAGGAGCAGCCCCAGCATTTT. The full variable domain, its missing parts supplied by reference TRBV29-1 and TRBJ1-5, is SAVISQKPSRDICQRGTSLTIQCQVDSQVTMMFWYRQQPGQSLTLIATANQGSEATYESGFVIDKFPISRPNLTFSTLTVSNMSPEDSSIYLCSVAPGQEQPQHFGDGTRLSIL.

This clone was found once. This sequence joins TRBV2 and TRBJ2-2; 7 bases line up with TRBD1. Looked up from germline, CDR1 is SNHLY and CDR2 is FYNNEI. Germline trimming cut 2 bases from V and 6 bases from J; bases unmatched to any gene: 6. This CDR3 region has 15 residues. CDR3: CASSETPTGSGELFF. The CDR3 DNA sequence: TGTGCCAGCAGTGAAACCCCGACAGGGTCCGGGGAGCTGTTTTTT. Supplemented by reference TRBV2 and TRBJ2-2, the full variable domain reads EPEVTQTPSHQVTQMGQEVILRCVPISNHLYFYWYRQILGQKVEFLVSFYNNEISEKSEIFDDQFSVERPDGSNFTLKIRSTKLEDSAMYFCASSETPTGSGELFFGEGSRLTVL.